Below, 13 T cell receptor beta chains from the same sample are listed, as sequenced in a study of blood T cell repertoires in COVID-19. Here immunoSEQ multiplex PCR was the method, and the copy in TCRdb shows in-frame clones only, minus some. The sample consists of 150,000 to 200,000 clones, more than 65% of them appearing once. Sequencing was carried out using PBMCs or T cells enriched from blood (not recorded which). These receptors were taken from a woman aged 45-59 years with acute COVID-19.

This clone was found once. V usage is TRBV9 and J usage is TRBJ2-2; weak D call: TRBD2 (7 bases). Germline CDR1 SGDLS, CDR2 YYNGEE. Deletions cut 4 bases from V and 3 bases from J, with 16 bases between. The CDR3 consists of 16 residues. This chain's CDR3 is CASSPPSGGDTGELFF. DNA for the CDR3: TGTGCCAGCAGCCCCCCGTCGGGGGGCGACACCGGGGAGCTGTTTTTT.

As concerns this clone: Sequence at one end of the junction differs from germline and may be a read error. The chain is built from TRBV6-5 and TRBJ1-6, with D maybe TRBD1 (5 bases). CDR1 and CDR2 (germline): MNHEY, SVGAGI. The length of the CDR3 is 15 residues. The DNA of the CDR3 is TGTGCCAACAGTTATGACAGCTCCTATAATTCACCCCTCCACTTT. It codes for CANSYDSSYNSPLHF.

The CDR3 is CASSLYSGHLYEQYV. The CDR3 nucleotides are TGTGCCAGCAGTTTATACTCAGGGCACCTCTACGAGCAGTACGTC. V and J are TRBV27 and TRBJ2-7; D perhaps matches TRBD1 (5 bases). CDR3 length equals 15 residues. Germline V gene data show CDR1 as MNHEY and CDR2 as SMNVEV (reference sequence). V lost 1 base and J lost 3, with 13 bases in between.

CDR3 loop: CASSQLGDSQNIQYF. The CDR3 DNA follows: TGCGCCAGCAGCCAACTGGGGGACAGCCAAAACATTCAGTACTTC. The chain carries TRBV4-3 and TRBJ2-4; 7 bases fit TRBD1. Trimming removed 2 bases from V and 5 bases from J; junction bases left unmatched: 6. This CDR3 is 15 amino acids long. Germline V gene lookup returns CDR1 LGHNA and CDR2 YSLEER.

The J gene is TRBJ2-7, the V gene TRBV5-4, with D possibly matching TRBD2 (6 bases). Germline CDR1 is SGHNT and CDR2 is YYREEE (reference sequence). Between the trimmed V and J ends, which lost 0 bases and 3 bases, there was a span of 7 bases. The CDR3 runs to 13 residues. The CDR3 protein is CASSLGGVYEQYV. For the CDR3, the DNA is TGTGCCAGCAGCTTGGGGGGGGTCTACGAGCAGTACGTC.

The CDR3 sequence is CASSRGLAGGLSTDTQYF. The CDR3 coding sequence is TGTGCCAGCAGTCGGGGACTAGCGGGGGGGCTTTCCACAGATACGCAGTATTTT. J is TRBJ2-3 and V is TRBV5-4; 16 positions match TRBD2. The CDR3 totals 18 residues. Trimming took 5 bases from V and 2 from J; bases not matched to a gene: 8. Per germline, CDR1 SGHNT and CDR2 YYREEE (reference sequence).

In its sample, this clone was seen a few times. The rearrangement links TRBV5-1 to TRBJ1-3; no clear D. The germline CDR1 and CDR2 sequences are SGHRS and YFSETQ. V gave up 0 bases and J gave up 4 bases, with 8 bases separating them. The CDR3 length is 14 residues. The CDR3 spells CASSLAGVGNTIYF. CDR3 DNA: TGCGCCAGCAGCTTGGCAGGCGTCGGAAACACCATATATTTT.

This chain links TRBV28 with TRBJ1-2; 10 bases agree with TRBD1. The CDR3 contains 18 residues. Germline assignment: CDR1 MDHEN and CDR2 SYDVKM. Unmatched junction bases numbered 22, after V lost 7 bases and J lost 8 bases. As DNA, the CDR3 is TGTGCCAGCAAGGCAGTTCCGGGACAGGGGTTTGCAGCAGAGGGCTACACCTTC. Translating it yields CASKAVPGQGFAAEGYTF.

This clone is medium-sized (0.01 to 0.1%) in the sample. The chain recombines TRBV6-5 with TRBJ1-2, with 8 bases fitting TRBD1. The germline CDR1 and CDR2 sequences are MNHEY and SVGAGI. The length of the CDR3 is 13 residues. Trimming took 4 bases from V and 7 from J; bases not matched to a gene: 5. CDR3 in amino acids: CASSFQGALGYTF. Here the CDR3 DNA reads TGTGCCAGCAGTTTCCAGGGGGCGCTTGGCTACACCTTC.

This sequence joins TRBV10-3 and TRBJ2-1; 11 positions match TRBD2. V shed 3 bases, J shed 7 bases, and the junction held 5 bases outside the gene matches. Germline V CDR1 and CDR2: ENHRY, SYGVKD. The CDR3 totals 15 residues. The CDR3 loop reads CAISEGLAGGNEQFF. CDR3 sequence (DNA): TGTGCCATCAGTGAAGGACTAGCGGGTGGAAATGAGCAGTTCTTC.

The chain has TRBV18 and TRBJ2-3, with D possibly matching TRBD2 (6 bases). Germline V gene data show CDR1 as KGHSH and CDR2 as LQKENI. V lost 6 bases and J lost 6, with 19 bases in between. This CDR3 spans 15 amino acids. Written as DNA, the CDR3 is TGTGCCAGCTCCACTTACGGGGAGGTATATGATACGCAGTATTTT. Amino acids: CASSTYGEVYDTQYF.

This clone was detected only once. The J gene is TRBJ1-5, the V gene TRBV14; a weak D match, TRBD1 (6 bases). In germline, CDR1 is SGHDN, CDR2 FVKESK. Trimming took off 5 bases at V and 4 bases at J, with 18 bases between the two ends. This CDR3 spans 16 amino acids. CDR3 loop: CASSSIQGPVNQPQHF. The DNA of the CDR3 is TGTGCCAGCAGCTCCATACAGGGTCCGGTAAATCAGCCCCAGCATTTT.

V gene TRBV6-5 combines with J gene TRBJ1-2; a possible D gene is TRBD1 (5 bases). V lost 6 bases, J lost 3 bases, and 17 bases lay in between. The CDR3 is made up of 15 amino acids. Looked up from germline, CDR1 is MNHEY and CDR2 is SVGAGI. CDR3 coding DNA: TGTGCCAGCAGCCCCGGGGGGAGTCTAGACTATGGCTACACCTTC. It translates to CASSPGGSLDYGYTF.